Sequencing of this T cell receptor (beta chain) was carried out in a study of technical replicates of blood from four donors. The data were produced by immunoSEQ multiplex PCR, yet TCRdb's version contains in-frame clones alone and is incomplete. The sample yields about 62,000 clones, approximately 89% seen once. V lost 7 bases and J lost 8, with 20 bases in between. The length of the CDR3 is 14 residues. The germline V gene has CDR1 MNHNS and CDR2 SASEGT. The chain links TRBV6-1 to TRBJ1-2; TRBD1 might be the D (6 bases). Sequences were obtained from PBMCs. The sequence derives from a human donor in good health. Some clones in this sample may be carry-over from other donors' samples. Here the CDR3 reads CASTFQTGRGGYTF. Written as DNA, the CDR3 is TGTGCCAGCACCTTCCAGACAGGACGGGGCGGCTACACCTTC.